This T cell receptor (beta chain) was recovered during a study of shared T cell receptors in the human thymus. The CDR3 loop spans 16 amino acids. Looked up from germline, CDR1 is SGHNT and CDR2 is YYREEE (reference sequence). After removal of 2 bases from V and 4 bases from J, the junction contained 8 bases not matched to a gene. Assay used: immunoSEQ multiplex PCR; TCRdb lists only in-frame clones, some missing. The table shows some 640,000 clones, with over 75% occurring only once. The same sample was also used in a study of human thymus T cells.

The receptor was isolated from a boy under two years old with a congenital heart defect. The chain recombines TRBV5-4 with TRBJ2-1; 8 nucleotides agree with TRBD2. Sample: thymocytes. The CDR3 loop is CASSFGSGRVYNEQFF. The CDR3 region has the DNA TGTGCCAGCAGCTTTGGAAGCGGGAGAGTTTACAATGAGCAGTTCTTC.